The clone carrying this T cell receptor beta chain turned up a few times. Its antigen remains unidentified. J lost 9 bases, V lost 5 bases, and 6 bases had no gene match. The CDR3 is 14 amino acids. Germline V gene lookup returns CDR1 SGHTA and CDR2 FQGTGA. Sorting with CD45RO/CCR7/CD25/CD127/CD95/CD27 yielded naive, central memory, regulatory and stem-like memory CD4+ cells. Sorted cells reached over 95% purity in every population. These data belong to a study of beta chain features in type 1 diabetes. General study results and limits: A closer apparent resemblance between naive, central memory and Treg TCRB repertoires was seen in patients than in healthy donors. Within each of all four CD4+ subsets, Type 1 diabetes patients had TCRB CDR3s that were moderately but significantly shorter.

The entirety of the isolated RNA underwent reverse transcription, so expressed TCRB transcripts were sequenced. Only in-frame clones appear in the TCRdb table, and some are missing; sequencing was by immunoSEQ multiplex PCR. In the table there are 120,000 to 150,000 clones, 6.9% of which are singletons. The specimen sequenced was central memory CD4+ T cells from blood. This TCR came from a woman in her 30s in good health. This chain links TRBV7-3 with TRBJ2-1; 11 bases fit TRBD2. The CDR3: CASSPTSGTREQFF. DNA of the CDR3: TGTGCCAGCAGCCCGACTAGCGGGACTCGTGAGCAGTTCTTC.